Below are 23 T cell receptor beta chains sequenced from a single sample in a study of STAT5B mutations in CD4+ large granular lymphocyte leukemia. Data came from immunoSEQ multiplex PCR; TCRdb stores just in-frame clones and leaves some out. The sample lists about 22,000 clones, 82% occurring once. What was sequenced was CD4+ T cells from blood buffy coats. The receptors here all came from a human donor in good health.

The CDR3 loop reads CATSRGGGGGRHSNEQFF. In DNA form, the CDR3 reads TGTGCCACCAGCAGGGGGGGCGGGGGCGGGAGGCACTCCAATGAGCAGTTCTTC. The chain combines TRBV15 with TRBJ2-1; 8 positions match TRBD2. The germline CDR1 and CDR2 sequences are LNHNV and YYDKDF (reference sequence). The CDR3 totals 18 residues. With 3 bases clipped from V and 6 bases from J, the junction kept 16 bases outside the gene matches.

This chain uses TRBV19 with TRBJ2-6; TRBD1 is a possible D gene (6 bases). Germline V lookup: CDR1 LNHDA, CDR2 SQIVND (reference sequence). The CDR3 length is 19 residues. V gave up 7 bases and J gave up 0 bases, with 22 bases separating them. The CDR3 DNA reads TGTGCCAGTAAAGGCCTAGGAACAGGGCCTAACTCTGGGGCCAACGTCCTGACTTTC. Translated: CASKGLGTGPNSGANVLTF.

The rearrangement uses TRBV5-4 and TRBJ1-1; D gene ambiguous. Germline values: CDR1 SGHNT, CDR2 YYREEE (reference sequence). V dropped 4 bases and J dropped 7 bases, with 17 bases sitting between them. The CDR3 has 14 amino acids. The CDR3 sequence is CASSRDRTGREAFF. The CDR3 bases are TGTGCCAGCAGCCGCGACCGGACTGGTCGTGAAGCTTTCTTT. Looking up the rest from reference TRBV5-4 and TRBJ1-1 gives the full variable domain: ETGVTQSPTHLIKTRGQQVTLRCSSQSGHNTVSWYQQALGQGPQFIFQYYREEENGRGNFPPRFSGLQFPNYSSELNVNALELDDSALYLCASSRDRTGREAFFGQGTRLTVV.

This chain joins TRBV7-2 and TRBJ2-1; 7 bases map to TRBD2. This CDR3 has 16 residues. The junction had 6 bases not matched to a gene; V was cut back by 2 bases and J by 2 bases. Looked up from germline, CDR1 is SGHTA and CDR2 is FQGNSA. CDR3 region: CASSLSSSGPYNEQFF. Written as DNA, the CDR3 is TGTGCCAGCAGCTTATCATCTAGCGGCCCCTACAATGAGCAGTTCTTC.

CDR3 sequence: CASSEGRAGGYTF. The DNA for the CDR3 is TGTGCCAGCAGTGAAGGGAGGGCGGGGGGCTACACCTTC. V usage is TRBV2 and J usage is TRBJ1-2, with D hard to call. The CDR3 contains 13 residues. With 1 base removed from V and 8 bases from J, the gap between germline ends came to 11 bases. Germline CDR1 SNHLY, CDR2 FYNNEI.

This chain connects TRBV4-3 to TRBJ2-3; a possible D gene is TRBD2 (5 bases). This CDR3 is built from 14 residues. Trimming removed 1 base at V and 5 bases at J, with 10 bases between. In germline, CDR1 is LGHNA, CDR2 YSLEER. The CDR3: CASSQGGGGDTQYF. The CDR3 coding sequence is TGCGCCAGCAGCCAAGGGGGTGGAGGAGATACGCAGTATTTT.

This sequence joins TRBV7-2 and TRBJ2-1; TRBD1 aligns across 9 bases. This CDR3 is built from 14 residues. CDR1 and CDR2 (germline): SGHTA, FQGNSA. The ends lost 5 bases at V and 10 bases at J; junction bases unmatched: 9. CDR3 loop: CASSNRVGTGEQFF. As DNA, the CDR3 is TGTGCCAGCAGCAACAGGGTGGGGACAGGGGAGCAGTTCTTC.

The chain joins TRBV5-1 to TRBJ1-3; D unresolved. The germline V and J ends were trimmed by 4 bases and 2 bases, with 10 bases remaining between them. Germline V lookup: CDR1 SGHRS, CDR2 YFSETQ. This CDR3 region has 14 residues. The CDR3 here is CASSRVEAGNTIYF. The CDR3, as DNA: TGCGCCAGCAGCAGGGTTGAGGCTGGAAACACCATATATTTT.

V usage is TRBV25-1 and J usage is TRBJ2-6; D is uncertain. The germline V gene encodes CDR1 MGHDK and CDR2 SYGVNS. The CDR3 runs to 17 residues. The V and J ends lost 3 bases and 0 bases respectively, with 12 bases between them. The CDR3 DNA reads as TGTGCCAGCAGTGAGTACAGCCACAGCTCTGGGGCCAACGTCCTGACTTTC. As protein: CASSEYSHSSGANVLTF. Based on the CDR3 plus reference TRBV25-1 and TRBJ2-6, the full variable domain is EADIYQTPRYLVIGTGKKITLECSQTMGHDKMYWYQQDPGMELHLIHYSYGVNSTEKGDLSSESTVSRIRTEHFPLTLESARPSHTSQYLCASSEYSHSSGANVLTFGAGSRLTVL.

The V and J genes are TRBV18 and TRBJ1-4; 7 bases align to TRBD1. V gave up 4 bases and J gave up 8 bases; unmatched junction bases: 4. The CDR3 spans 13 residues. Germline V gene data show CDR1 as KGHSH and CDR2 as LQKENI. CDR3 residues: CASSHGQEEKLFF. CDR3 DNA sequence: TGTGCCAGCTCACACGGACAGGAGGAAAAACTGTTTTTT.

This clone was seen a single time. The chain joins TRBV18 to TRBJ2-5; 12 bases map to TRBD2. The germline V gene encodes CDR1 KGHSH and CDR2 LQKENI. This CDR3 spans 15 amino acids. J lost 3 bases, V lost 6 bases, and 5 bases had no gene match. The CDR3 DNA sequence: TGTGCCAGCTCCTTGCGACTAGCGGGGGAAGAGACCCAGTACTTC. Its translation: CASSLRLAGEETQYF.

The rearrangement joins TRBV28 to TRBJ2-7, with a tentative D call TRBD2 (6 bases). The CDR3 is 12 residues long. Trimming removed 4 bases from V and 6 bases from J, with 10 bases in between. Germline V CDR1 and CDR2: MDHEN, SYDVKM. The CDR3 sequence is CASSWRRAEQYF. In nucleotides, the CDR3 is TGTGCCAGCAGTTGGCGGAGGGCCGAGCAGTACTTC.

The chain links TRBV28 to TRBJ2-7, with D uncertain. V lost 3 bases to trimming and J lost 1 base, with 7 bases between them. The CDR3 runs 13 residues. Germline CDR1 is MDHEN and CDR2 is SYDVKM. CDR3 loop: CASSFGGSYEQYF. The CDR3 DNA reads TGTGCCAGCAGTTTTGGCGGTTCCTACGAGCAGTACTTC.

This rearrangement joins TRBV28 to TRBJ1-2, with 8 bases fitting TRBD1. Per germline, CDR1 MDHEN and CDR2 SYDVKM. V shed 6 bases and J 3 bases; nucleotides not matched to a gene: 9. The CDR3 consists of 15 residues. Here the CDR3 reads CASSSPDRGHYGYTF. The CDR3 DNA sequence: TGTGCCAGCAGCTCACCCGACAGGGGACACTATGGCTACACCTTC.

The chain is built from TRBV7-2 and TRBJ2-3, with D unclear. The CDR3 has 11 residues. V gave up 1 base and J gave up 7 bases, with 3 bases separating them. CDR1 is SGHTA and CDR2 is FQGNSA in the germline V gene. The CDR3 is CASSLGNTQYF. The CDR3 DNA sequence: TGTGCCAGCAGCTTAGGTAATACGCAGTATTTT.

The chain joins TRBV7-9 to TRBJ2-3; 7 nucleotides line up with TRBD2. The CDR3 is 15 residues long. Trimming cost V 4 bases and J 0 bases; bases outside gene matches: 4. The germline gives CDR1 SEHNR, CDR2 FQNEAQ (reference sequence). The CDR3 protein is CASSWSGMSTDTQYF. The CDR3 DNA reads as TGTGCCAGCAGCTGGAGCGGGATGAGCACAGATACGCAGTATTTT.

V gene TRBV6-4 combines with J gene TRBJ2-3; D not resolved. Trimming took off 2 bases at V and 8 bases at J, with 8 bases between the two ends. In germline, CDR1 is MRHNA, CDR2 SNTAGT. The CDR3 has 12 residues. CDR3 nucleotides: TGTGCCAGCAGTGACGGATCCATTACGCAGTATTTT. This gives the protein CASSDGSITQYF.

The CDR3 DNA is TGTGCCAGCTCAACGACAGGGATGAACACTGAAGCTTTCTTT. This codes for CASSTTGMNTEAFF. The chain links TRBV18 to TRBJ1-1, with 7 nucleotides matching TRBD1. The ends lost 5 bases at V and 0 bases at J; junction bases unmatched: 3. In germline, CDR1 is KGHSH, CDR2 LQKENI. The CDR3 covers 14 residues. Variable domain in full (rest from reference TRBV18 and TRBJ1-1): NAGVMQNPRHLVRRRGQEARLRCSPMKGHSHVYWYRQLPEEGLKFMVYLQKENIIDESGMPKERFSAEFPKEGPSILRIQQVVRGDSAAYFCASSTTGMNTEAFFGQGTRLTVV.

The chain uses TRBV7-3 and TRBJ2-2, with 8 bases matching TRBD1. Germline V lookup: CDR1 SGHTA, CDR2 FQGTGA. V lost 5 bases to trimming and J lost 6 bases; unmatched junction nucleotides: 11. CDR3 size: 16 residues. The CDR3 DNA reads TGTGCCAGCAGCCCAAAGTCCGGGACAGGCTCCGGGGAGCTGTTTTTT. This gives the protein CASSPKSGTGSGELFF.

The J gene is TRBJ2-1, the V gene TRBV19; perhaps TRBD2 as D (5 bases). V was cut by 2 bases and J by 0 bases, with 14 bases left in between. Per the germline V gene, CDR1 is LNHDA and CDR2 is SQIVND (reference sequence). This CDR3 has 17 residues. Here the CDR3 reads CASSIQAEASSYNEQFF. In DNA, the CDR3 is TGTGCCAGTAGTATACAAGCGGAAGCTTCCTCCTACAATGAGCAGTTCTTC.

The table lists this clone with a count of one. The chain joins TRBV19 to TRBJ2-1; TRBD2 might be the D (6 bases). Per germline, CDR1 LNHDA and CDR2 SQIVND (reference sequence). Trimming shortened V by 3 bases and J by 0 bases, and 9 bases separated the two germline ends. This CDR3 is built from 15 residues. The CDR3 loop reads CASSIGGYSYNEQFF. In nucleotides, the CDR3 is TGTGCCAGTAGTATTGGGGGGTACTCCTACAATGAGCAGTTCTTC.

The chain combines TRBV4-1 with TRBJ1-4, with 8 bases fitting TRBD1. The CDR3 consists of 16 residues. Per germline, CDR1 MGHRA and CDR2 YSYEKL. Trimming at V came to 0 bases and at J to 3 bases, leaving 3 bases not matched to a gene. The CDR3, as DNA: TGCGCCAGCAGCCAAGACTCGACAGGGGCTAATGAAAAACTGTTTTTT. Its translation: CASSQDSTGANEKLFF.

J is TRBJ2-7 and V is TRBV5-1, with 11 bases matching TRBD2. With 0 bases clipped from V and 7 bases from J, the junction kept 18 bases outside the gene matches. The CDR3 sequence is 19 residues long. CDR1 and CDR2 (germline): SGHRS, YFSETQ. CDR3 loop: CASSLEPPSTSGSPFEQYF. In nucleotides, the CDR3 is TGCGCCAGCAGCTTGGAGCCCCCCTCCACTAGCGGGAGCCCGTTTGAGCAGTACTTC.